Listed here are 4 T cell receptor beta chains from one sample, sequenced in a study of T cell responses to AZD1222 COVID-19 vaccine. Assay: immunoSEQ multiplex PCR; the TCRdb copy retains only in-frame clones and omits some. The sample records roughly 80,000 clones, 88% being singletons. This specimen consisted of peripheral blood, obtained on day 0 of MenACWY control vaccination. These receptors were taken from an adult in good health.

The chain has TRBV9 and TRBJ2-2; D tentatively fits TRBD1 or TRBD2 (5 bases each). CDR3 length equals 15 residues. Per germline, CDR1 SGDLS and CDR2 YYNGEE. Trimming stripped 4 bases from V and 2 bases from J, with 12 bases between. The CDR3 DNA reads TGTGCCAGCAGCCCGGGACGGGATAACACCGGGGAGCTGTTTTTT. This codes for CASSPGRDNTGELFF.

V and J are TRBV28 and TRBJ1-1; D unclear. In germline, CDR1 is MDHEN, CDR2 SYDVKM. There are 12 residues in the CDR3. Trimming removed 7 bases at V and 4 bases at J, with 10 bases between. CDR3 protein: CASNIISTEAFF. CDR3 nucleotides: TGTGCCAGCAATATAATAAGCACTGAAGCTTTCTTT. Based on the CDR3 plus reference TRBV28 and TRBJ1-1, the full variable domain is DVKVTQSSRYLVKRTGEKVFLECVQDMDHENMFWYRQDPGLGLRLIYFSYDVKMKEKGDIPEGYSVSREKKERFSLILESASTNQTSMYLCASNIISTEAFFGQGTRLTVV.

This clone was seen only a few times. V usage is TRBV28 and J usage is TRBJ1-2; D uncertain. CDR3 length equals 12 residues. CDR1 is MDHEN and CDR2 is SYDVKM in the germline V gene. The ends were cut back, 3 bases at V and 3 bases at J, with 5 bases in the middle. The CDR3 loop reads CASSFPHYGYTF. CDR3 bases: TGTGCCAGCAGTTTCCCCCACTATGGCTACACCTTC.

This chain links TRBV2 with TRBJ1-1; D possibly corresponds to TRBD1 (5 bases). The CDR3 loop spans 14 amino acids. Germline V CDR1 and CDR2: SNHLY, FYNNEI. Trimming took off 7 bases at V and 0 bases at J, with 12 bases between the two ends. CDR3 sequence (DNA): TGTGCCAGCAAAAAAGGGGAGGTGAACACTGAAGCTTTCTTT. It codes for CASKKGEVNTEAFF.